Presented here are 27 T cell receptor beta chains from one specimen sequenced in a study of T cell changes during pregnancy in multiple sclerosis. This table comes from immunoSEQ multiplex PCR, and its TCRdb copy is limited to in-frame clones, with some not included. This sample has approximately 28,000 clones, with 70% to 90% found just once. This specimen consisted of CD8+ T cells from peripheral blood mononuclear cells, obtained in the second trimester of pregnancy. Source of these receptors: a female donor with multiple sclerosis, enrolled in a pregnancy study.

V usage is TRBV9 and J usage is TRBJ2-3; D is uncertain. CDR1 is SGDLS, CDR2 YYNGEE, per germline. V gave up 4 bases and J gave up 2 bases, with 14 bases separating them. The CDR3 loop spans 15 amino acids. The CDR3 nucleotides read TGTGCCAGCAGCCCCGCCATTAGCTTCACAGATACGCAGTATTTT. Its translation is CASSPAISFTDTQYF.

The V gene is TRBV4-2, the J gene TRBJ2-5; no clear D. Germline CDR1 LGHNA, CDR2 YNFKEQ. This CDR3 region has 13 residues. Trimming pared 1 base from V and 5 bases from J, leaving 8 bases between. This CDR3 reads CASSQVVRETQYF. The CDR3 DNA follows: TGTGCCAGCAGCCAAGTTGTTCGGGAGACCCAGTACTTC.

This chain connects TRBV5-4 to TRBJ1-1; tentatively, D is TRBD1 (5 bases). Germline V lookup: CDR1 SGHNT, CDR2 YYREEE (reference sequence). Trimming shortened V by 2 bases and J by 3 bases, and 11 bases separated the two germline ends. This CDR3 is 14 amino acids long. The CDR3 coding sequence is TGTGCCAGCAGCTTCTCTCAGGGTGACACTGAAGCTTTCTTT. This gives the protein CASSFSQGDTEAFF.

This clone was counted only a few times. The chain links TRBV6-4 to TRBJ2-3; 12 bases agree with TRBD2. Germline V gene lookup returns CDR1 MRHNA and CDR2 SNTAGT. This CDR3 region has 15 residues. V was clipped by 3 bases and J by 3 bases; unmatched bases: 1. CDR3 amino acids: CASSETSGGTDTQYF. The CDR3 DNA follows: TGTGCCAGCAGTGAGACTAGCGGGGGAACAGATACGCAGTATTTT.

The chain joins TRBV4-3 to TRBJ2-5; D call uncertain. Gene TRBJ2-7 matches the end of the DNA better, so the J call may be wrong. This CDR3 spans 14 amino acids. Per germline, CDR1 LGHNA and CDR2 YSLEER. Here the CDR3 reads CASSQEWQAYEQYF. In DNA form, the CDR3 reads TGCGCCAGCAGCCAAGAATGGCAGGCCTACGAGCAGTACTTC.

This chain uses TRBV4-2 with TRBJ2-2; D is ambiguous. The CDR3 extends over 15 amino acids. Germline CDR1 reads LGHNA; CDR2 reads YNFKEQ. V dropped 1 base and J dropped 3 bases, with 9 bases sitting between them. CDR3 DNA sequence: TGTGCCAGCAGCCAAGGTGGAGAGTACACCGGGGAGCTGTTTTTT. Translation: CASSQGGEYTGELFF.

This chain links TRBV15 with TRBJ1-5, with D perhaps TRBD1 (6 bases). V gave up 3 bases and J gave up 4 bases, with 19 bases separating them. Per germline, CDR1 LNHNV and CDR2 YYDKDF (reference sequence). The CDR3 sequence is 17 residues long. CDR3 bases: TGTGCCACCAGCAGCTCCACAACAGGGTTGAGTAATCAGCCCCAGCATTTT. This codes for CATSSSTTGLSNQPQHF.

The chain couples TRBV29-1 to TRBJ2-1, with a weak D call TRBD2 (6 bases). The V gene's germline CDR1 is SQVTM and CDR2 ANQGSEA. V was cut by 4 bases and J by 8 bases, with 24 bases left in between. CDR3 length equals 16 residues. The CDR3 DNA reads TGCAGCGTTGCGGGGTCTAGCGACGCGGCTTCGGATGAGCAGTTCTTC. Amino acids: CSVAGSSDAASDEQFF.

The genes are TRBV4-3 and TRBJ2-1; 10 positions match TRBD2. The germline CDR1 and CDR2 sequences are LGHNA and YSLEER. CDR3 length: 16 residues. Losses at the gene ends were 2 bases for V and 7 bases for J; bases not matched to a gene: 8. CDR3 DNA sequence: TGCGCCAGCAGCCAACCAAGCGGGAGGGCCTTAAATGAGCAGTTCTTC. Encoded protein: CASSQPSGRALNEQFF.

The chain is built from TRBV7-6 and TRBJ2-5; maybe TRBD1 (6 bases). CDR3 length: 15 residues. V gave up 2 bases and J gave up 2 bases, with 12 bases separating them. Germline loops: CDR1 SGHVS, CDR2 FNYEAQ. The CDR3 spells CASSLIDRTQETQYF. CDR3 in DNA: TGTGCCAGCAGCTTAATAGACAGGACTCAAGAGACCCAGTACTTC. The whole variable domain, remainder taken from reference TRBV7-6 and TRBJ2-5, is GAGVSQSPRYKVTKRGQDVALRCDPISGHVSLYWYRQALGQGPEFLTYFNYEAQQDKSGLPNDRFSAERPEGSISTLTIQRTEQRDSAMYRCASSLIDRTQETQYFGPGTRLLVL.

The chain uses TRBV12-5 and TRBJ2-1; D is perhaps TRBD1 (5 bases). The CDR3 length is 15 residues. Germline assignment: CDR1 LGHNT and CDR2 FRNRAP. Trimming took off 5 bases at V and 6 bases at J, with 17 bases between the two ends. CDR3: CASGQTTATGNEQFF. The CDR3 DNA follows: TGTGCTAGTGGTCAAACGACAGCGACGGGCAATGAGCAGTTCTTC.

The chain uses TRBV5-4 and TRBJ1-1; 9 positions match TRBD1. With V trimmed by 5 bases and J by 5 bases, 10 bases remained unmatched. Germline V gene lookup returns CDR1 SGHNT and CDR2 YYREEE (reference sequence). CDR3 length: 15 residues. CDR3 protein: CASSLPGTGRTEAFF. The CDR3 region has the DNA TGTGCCAGCAGTTTACCCGGGACAGGGAGGACTGAAGCTTTCTTT.

The J gene is TRBJ2-7, the V gene TRBV29-1, with 7 bases fitting TRBD1. Trimming took 5 bases from V and 5 from J; bases not matched to a gene: 3. There are 11 residues in the CDR3. Germline assignment: CDR1 SQVTM and CDR2 ANQGSEA. In DNA form, the CDR3 reads TGCAGCGTTACACAGGGGAACGAGCAGTACTTC. Protein sequence: CSVTQGNEQYF.

The V call is TRBV6-5, the J call TRBJ2-3; maybe TRBD2 (6 bases). The V gene's germline CDR1 is MNHEY and CDR2 SVGAGI. There are 15 residues in the CDR3. V was cut by 5 bases and J by 0 bases, with 12 bases left in between. The CDR3 region has the DNA TGTGCCAGCAGTATCTCGGAGGGCAGCACAGATACGCAGTATTTT. It specifies CASSISEGSTDTQYF.

The chain is built from TRBV27 and TRBJ1-5; D ambiguous. Per the germline V gene, CDR1 is MNHEY and CDR2 is SMNVEV (reference sequence). This CDR3 contains 14 residues. The V gene lost 2 bases and the J gene lost 6 bases, with 11 bases spanning the gap. For the CDR3, the DNA is TGTGCCAGCAGTTTAGCCAGGTCCGGTCAGCCCCAGCATTTT. Its translation is CASSLARSGQPQHF.

The CDR3 sequence: CASSRGASEYNEQFF. In DNA form, the CDR3 reads TGTGCCAGCAGCCGGGGGGCTAGCGAATACAATGAGCAGTTCTTC. This chain connects TRBV7-3 to TRBJ2-1, with D perhaps matching TRBD2 (7 bases). Germline lookup yields CDR1 SGHTA and CDR2 FQGTGA. The length of the CDR3 is 15 residues. The ends were cut back, 5 bases at V and 4 bases at J, with 15 bases in the middle.

J is TRBJ2-3 and V is TRBV27; 7 bases fit TRBD1. The CDR3 consists of 14 residues. Germline lookup yields CDR1 MNHEY and CDR2 SMNVEV (reference sequence). V shed 5 bases and J 6 bases; nucleotides not matched to a gene: 8. CDR3 sequence reads: CASSTDRVADTQYF. CDR3 coding DNA: TGTGCCAGCAGTACCGACAGGGTTGCTGATACGCAGTATTTT.

This rearrangement joins TRBV30 to TRBJ1-2; 8 bases are a match to TRBD1. Germline CDR1 reads GTSNPN; CDR2 reads SVGIG (reference sequence). This CDR3 is built from 19 residues. V was pared by 2 bases and J by 0 bases, with 17 bases of the junction left unmatched. The CDR3 bases are TGTGCCTGGAGTACCATCGACCCCCCGGACAGGGCCGCTAACTATGGCTACACCTTC. Amino acid sequence: CAWSTIDPPDRAANYGYTF. The variable domain in full, completed from reference TRBV30 and TRBJ1-2, reads SQTIHQWPATLVQPVGSPLSLECTVEGTSNPNLYWYRQAAGRGLQLLFYSVGIGQISSEVPQNLSASRPQDRQFILSSKKLLLSDSGFYLCAWSTIDPPDRAANYGYTFGSGTRLTVV.

The chain has TRBV5-4 and TRBJ2-7, with a possible D match to TRBD2 (6 bases). The CDR3 covers 13 residues. The V and J ends lost 2 bases and 7 bases respectively, with 13 bases between them. CDR1 and CDR2 (germline): SGHNT, YYREEE (reference sequence). The CDR3 nucleotides are TGTGCCAGCAGCTTTCGGCGGGAACGTGAGCAGTACTTC. Amino acid sequence: CASSFRREREQYF.

The chain has TRBV7-9 and TRBJ2-5, with 14 bases matching TRBD2. CDR1 SEHNR and CDR2 FQNEAQ come from the germline V gene (reference sequence). J lost 3 bases, V lost 5 bases, and 5 bases had no gene match. This CDR3 is 16 amino acids long. DNA of the CDR3: TGTGCCAGCAGCCCCCGACTAGCGGGAGGGGAAGAGACCCAGTACTTC. This translates into CASSPRLAGGEETQYF.

CDR3 amino acids: CASSQGLGETQYF. The CDR3 coding sequence is TGCGCCAGCAGCCAAGGACTGGGAGAGACCCAGTACTTC. The chain uses TRBV4-1 and TRBJ2-5; D gene ambiguous. Per the germline V gene, CDR1 is MGHRA and CDR2 is YSYEKL. V shed 1 base and J shed 4 bases, with 7 bases lying between them. CDR3 size: 13 residues.

In the case of this clone: This clone may be a read error of a much larger clone one base away. At the DNA level, this CDR3 is encoded by other sequences in the same sample as well. This chain connects TRBV4-2 to TRBJ2-1; 12 nucleotides agree with TRBD2. V lost 0 bases and J lost 4; bases outside the gene matches: 1. The CDR3 is made up of 16 amino acids. Germline CDR1 and CDR2: LGHNA and YNFKEQ. For the CDR3, the DNA is TGTGCCAGCAGCCAAGACGGGACTAGCGGGTACAATGAGCAGTTCTTC. Amino acids: CASSQDGTSGYNEQFF.

This chain joins TRBV7-2 and TRBJ2-7; no firm D call. Trimming pared 0 bases from V and 6 bases from J, leaving 12 bases between. The CDR3 runs to 14 residues. Germline lookup yields CDR1 SGHTA and CDR2 FQGNSA. The CDR3 reads CASSLASGSAEQYF. In DNA form, the CDR3 reads TGTGCCAGCAGCTTAGCGTCTGGCAGTGCCGAGCAGTACTTC.

The chain is built from TRBV2 and TRBJ2-7; maybe TRBD2 (7 bases). Looked up from germline, CDR1 is SNHLY and CDR2 is FYNNEI. The germline V and J ends were trimmed by 0 bases and 3 bases, with 15 bases remaining between them. This CDR3 spans 16 amino acids. CDR3 sequence reads: CASSEAVGGGGYEQYF. DNA of the CDR3: TGTGCCAGCAGTGAAGCGGTGGGAGGGGGGGGCTACGAGCAGTACTTC.

This clone has just a few counts. The rearrangement uses TRBV15 and TRBJ1-1, with D unresolved. The V end lost 3 bases, the J end lost 4 bases, and 15 bases lay between the germline ends. The CDR3 is 15 amino acids. The germline V gene encodes CDR1 LNHNV and CDR2 YYDKDF (reference sequence). CDR3 sequence: CATSSKWGSATEAFF. Written as DNA, the CDR3 is TGTGCCACCAGCAGTAAGTGGGGTAGCGCCACTGAAGCTTTCTTT. Together with reference TRBV15 and TRBJ1-1, the CDR3 gives the full variable domain: DAMVIQNPRYQVTQFGKPVTLSCSQTLNHNVMYWYQQKSSQAPKLLFHYYDKDFNNEADTPDNFQSRRPNTSFCFLDIRSPGLGDTAMYLCATSSKWGSATEAFFGQGTRLTVV.

CDR3 nucleotides: TGCGCCAGCAGCCAATATGGGGGAGCGGGCGAGCAGTACTTC. Translating gives CASSQYGGAGEQYF. The gene calls are TRBV4-1 and TRBJ2-7; weak D call: TRBD2 (6 bases). The length of the CDR3 is 14 residues. V lost 2 bases and J 6 bases, leaving 14 bases between the germline ends. The germline CDR1 and CDR2 sequences are MGHRA and YSYEKL.

This chain links TRBV6-5 with TRBJ2-7; unclear D gene. CDR1 is MNHEY and CDR2 is SVGAGI in the germline V gene. Trimming pared 7 bases from V and 1 base from J, leaving 17 bases between. This CDR3 spans 15 amino acids. CDR3: CASKPYTRSSYEQYF. CDR3 DNA sequence: TGTGCCAGCAAACCTTACACCAGGTCATCCTACGAGCAGTACTTC.